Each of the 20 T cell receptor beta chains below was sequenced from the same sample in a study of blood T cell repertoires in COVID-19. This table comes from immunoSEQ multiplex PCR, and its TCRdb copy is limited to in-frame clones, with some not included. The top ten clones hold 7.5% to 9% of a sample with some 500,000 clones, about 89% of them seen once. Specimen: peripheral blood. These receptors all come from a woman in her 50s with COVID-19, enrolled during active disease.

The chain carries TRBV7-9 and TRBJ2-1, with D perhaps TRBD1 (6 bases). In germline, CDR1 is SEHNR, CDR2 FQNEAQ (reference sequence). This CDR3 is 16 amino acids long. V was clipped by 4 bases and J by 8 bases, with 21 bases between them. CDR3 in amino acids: CASSSRTSTGSDEQFF. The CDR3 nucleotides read TGTGCCAGCAGCTCGCGTACCTCCACAGGGAGCGATGAGCAGTTCTTC.

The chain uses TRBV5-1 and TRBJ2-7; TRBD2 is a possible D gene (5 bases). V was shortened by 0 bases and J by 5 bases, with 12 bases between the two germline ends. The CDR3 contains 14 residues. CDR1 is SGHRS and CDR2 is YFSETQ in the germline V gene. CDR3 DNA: TGCGCCAGCAGCTTGGGCTCGCGGGTGAACGAGCAGTACTTC. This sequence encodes CASSLGSRVNEQYF.

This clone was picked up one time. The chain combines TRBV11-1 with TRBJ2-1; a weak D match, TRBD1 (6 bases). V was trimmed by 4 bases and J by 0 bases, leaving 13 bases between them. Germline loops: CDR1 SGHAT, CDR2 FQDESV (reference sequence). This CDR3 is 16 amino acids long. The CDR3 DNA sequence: TGTGCCAGCAGCTCCCCCCAGGGGAGCTCCTACAATGAGCAGTTCTTC. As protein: CASSSPQGSSYNEQFF.

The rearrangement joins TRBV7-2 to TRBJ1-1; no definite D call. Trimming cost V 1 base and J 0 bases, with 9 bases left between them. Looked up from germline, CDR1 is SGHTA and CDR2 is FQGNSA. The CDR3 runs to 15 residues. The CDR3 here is CASSLGPGLNTEAFF. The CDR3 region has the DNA TGTGCCAGCAGCTTAGGACCAGGTCTGAACACTGAAGCTTTCTTT. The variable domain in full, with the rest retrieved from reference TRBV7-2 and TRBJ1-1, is GAGVSQSPSNKVTEKGKDVELRCDPISGHTALYWYRQSLGQGLEFLIYFQGNSAPDKSGLPSDRFSAERTGGSVSTLTIQRTQQEDSAVYLCASSLGPGLNTEAFFGQGTRLTVV.

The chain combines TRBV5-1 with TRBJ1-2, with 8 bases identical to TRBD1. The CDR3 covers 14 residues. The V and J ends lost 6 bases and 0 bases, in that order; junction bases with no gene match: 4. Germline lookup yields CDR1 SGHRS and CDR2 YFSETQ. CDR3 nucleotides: TGCGCCAGCATGACAGGGGTCGCTAACTATGGCTACACCTTC. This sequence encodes CASMTGVANYGYTF.

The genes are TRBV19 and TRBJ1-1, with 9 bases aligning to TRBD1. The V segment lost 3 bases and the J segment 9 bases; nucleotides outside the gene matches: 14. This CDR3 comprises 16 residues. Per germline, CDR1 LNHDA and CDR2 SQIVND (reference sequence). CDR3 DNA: TGTGCCAGTAGTATGGGAAGGGGACAGGGAGGAGGGAAAGCTTTCTTT. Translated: CASSMGRGQGGGKAFF.

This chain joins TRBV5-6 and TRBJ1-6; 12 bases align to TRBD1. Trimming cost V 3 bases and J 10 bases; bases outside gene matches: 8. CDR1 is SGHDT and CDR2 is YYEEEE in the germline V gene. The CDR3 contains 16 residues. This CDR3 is CASSSGTGGMESPLHF. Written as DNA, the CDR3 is TGTGCCAGCAGCTCGGGGACAGGGGGCATGGAATCACCCCTCCACTTT.

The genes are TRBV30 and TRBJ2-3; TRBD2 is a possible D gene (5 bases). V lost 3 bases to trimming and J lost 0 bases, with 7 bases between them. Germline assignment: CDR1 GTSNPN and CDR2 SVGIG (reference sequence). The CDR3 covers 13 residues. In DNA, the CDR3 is TGTGCCTGGAGGCGGGCTAGCACAGATACGCAGTATTTT. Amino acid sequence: CAWRRASTDTQYF.

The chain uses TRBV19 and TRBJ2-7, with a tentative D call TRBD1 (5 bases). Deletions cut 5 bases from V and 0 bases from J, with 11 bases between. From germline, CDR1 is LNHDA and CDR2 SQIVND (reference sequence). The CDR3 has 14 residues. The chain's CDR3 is CASSVTGSSYEQYF. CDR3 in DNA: TGTGCCAGTAGTGTTACAGGTTCCTCCTACGAGCAGTACTTC.

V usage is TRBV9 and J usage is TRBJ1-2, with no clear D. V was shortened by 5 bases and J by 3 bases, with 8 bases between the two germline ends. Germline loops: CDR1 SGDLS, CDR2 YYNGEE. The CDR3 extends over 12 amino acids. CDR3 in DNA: TGTGCCAGCAGTCTGTCCGACTATGGCTACACCTTC. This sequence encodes CASSLSDYGYTF.

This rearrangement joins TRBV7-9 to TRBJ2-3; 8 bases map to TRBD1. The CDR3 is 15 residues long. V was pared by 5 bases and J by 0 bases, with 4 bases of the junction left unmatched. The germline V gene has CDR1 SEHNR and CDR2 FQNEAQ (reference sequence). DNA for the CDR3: TGTGCCAGCAGCCTCAGGGGGCGCAGCACAGATACGCAGTATTTT. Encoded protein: CASSLRGRSTDTQYF.

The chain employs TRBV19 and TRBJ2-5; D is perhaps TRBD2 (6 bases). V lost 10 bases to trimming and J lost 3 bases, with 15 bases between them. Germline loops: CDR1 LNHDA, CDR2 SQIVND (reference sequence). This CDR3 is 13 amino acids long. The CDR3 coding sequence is TGTGCCACCTCCACCCCGGGAGAAGAGACCCAGTACTTC. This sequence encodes CATSTPGEETQYF.

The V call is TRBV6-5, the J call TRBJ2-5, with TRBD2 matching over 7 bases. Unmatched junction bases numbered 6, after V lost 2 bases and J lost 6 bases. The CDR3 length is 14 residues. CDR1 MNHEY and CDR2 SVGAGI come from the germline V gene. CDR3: CASSYGGGGKTQYF. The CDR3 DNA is TGTGCCAGCAGTTACGGGGGGGGAGGAAAGACCCAGTACTTC.

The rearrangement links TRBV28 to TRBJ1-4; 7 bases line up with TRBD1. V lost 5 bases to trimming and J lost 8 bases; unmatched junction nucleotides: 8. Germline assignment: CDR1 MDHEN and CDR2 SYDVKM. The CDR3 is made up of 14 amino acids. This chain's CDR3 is CASSRDSLYEKLFF. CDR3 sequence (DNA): TGTGCCAGCAGTCGGGACAGTTTGTACGAAAAACTGTTTTTT.

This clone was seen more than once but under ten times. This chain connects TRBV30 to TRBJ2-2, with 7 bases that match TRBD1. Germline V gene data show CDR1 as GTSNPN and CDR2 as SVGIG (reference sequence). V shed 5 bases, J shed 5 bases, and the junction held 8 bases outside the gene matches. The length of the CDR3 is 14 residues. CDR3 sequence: CAWEYRGFTGELFF. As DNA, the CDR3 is TGTGCCTGGGAGTACAGGGGTTTTACCGGGGAGCTGTTTTTT.

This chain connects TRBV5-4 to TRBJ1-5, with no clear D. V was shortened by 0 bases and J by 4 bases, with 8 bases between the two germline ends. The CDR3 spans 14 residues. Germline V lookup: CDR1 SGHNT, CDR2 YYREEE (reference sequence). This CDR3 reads CASSLGADNQPQHF. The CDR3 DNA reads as TGTGCCAGCAGCTTGGGGGCAGATAATCAGCCCCAGCATTTT.

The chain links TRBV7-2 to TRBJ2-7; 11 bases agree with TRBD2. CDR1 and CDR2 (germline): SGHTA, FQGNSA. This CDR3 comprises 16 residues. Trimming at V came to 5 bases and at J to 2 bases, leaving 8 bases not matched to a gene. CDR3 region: CASSRLAGGTPYEQYF. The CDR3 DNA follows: TGTGCCAGCAGCCGTCTAGCGGGGGGAACACCCTACGAGCAGTACTTC.

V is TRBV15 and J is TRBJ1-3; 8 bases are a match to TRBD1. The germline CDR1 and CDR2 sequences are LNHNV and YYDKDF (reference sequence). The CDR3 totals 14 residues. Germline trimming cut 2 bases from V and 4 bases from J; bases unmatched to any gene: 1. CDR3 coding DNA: TGTGCCACCAGCAGACAGGGGGCAGGAAACACCATATATTTT. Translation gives CATSRQGAGNTIYF.

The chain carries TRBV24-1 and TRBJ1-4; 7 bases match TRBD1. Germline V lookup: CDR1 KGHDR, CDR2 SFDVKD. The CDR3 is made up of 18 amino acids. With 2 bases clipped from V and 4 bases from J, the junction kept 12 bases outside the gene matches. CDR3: CATSDSKDPRGSNEKLFF. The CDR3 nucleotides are TGTGCCACCAGTGATTCCAAGGACCCCAGGGGGAGTAATGAAAAACTGTTTTTT.

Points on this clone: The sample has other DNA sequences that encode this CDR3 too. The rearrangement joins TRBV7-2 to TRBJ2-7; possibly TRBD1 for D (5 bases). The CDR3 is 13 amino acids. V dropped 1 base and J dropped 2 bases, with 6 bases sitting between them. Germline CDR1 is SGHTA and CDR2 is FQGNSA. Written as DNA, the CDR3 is TGTGCCAGCAGCTTAGGCAGGGCCTACGAGCAGTACTTC. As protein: CASSLGRAYEQYF.